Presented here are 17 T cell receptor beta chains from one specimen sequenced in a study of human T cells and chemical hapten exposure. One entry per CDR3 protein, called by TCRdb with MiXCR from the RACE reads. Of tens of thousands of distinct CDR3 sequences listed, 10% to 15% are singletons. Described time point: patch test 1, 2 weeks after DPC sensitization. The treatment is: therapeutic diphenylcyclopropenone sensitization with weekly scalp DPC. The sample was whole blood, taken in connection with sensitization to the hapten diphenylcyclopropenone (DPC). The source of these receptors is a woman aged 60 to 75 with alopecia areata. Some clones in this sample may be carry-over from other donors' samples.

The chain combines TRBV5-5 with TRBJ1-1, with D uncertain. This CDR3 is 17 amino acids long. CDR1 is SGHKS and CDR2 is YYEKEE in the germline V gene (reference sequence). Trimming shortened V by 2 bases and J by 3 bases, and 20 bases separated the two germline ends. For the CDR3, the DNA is TGTGCCAGCAGCTTTGTCCCCATTAAAACCGGGGACACTGAAGCTTTCTTT. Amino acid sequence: CASSFVPIKTGDTEAFF.

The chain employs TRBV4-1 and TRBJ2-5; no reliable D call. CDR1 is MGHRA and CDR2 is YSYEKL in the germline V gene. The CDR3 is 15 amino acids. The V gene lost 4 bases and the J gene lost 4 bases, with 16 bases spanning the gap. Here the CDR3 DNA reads TGCGCCAGCAGCCCAGAGGATTCGCCCCGAGAGACCCAGTACTTC. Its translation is CASSPEDSPRETQYF.

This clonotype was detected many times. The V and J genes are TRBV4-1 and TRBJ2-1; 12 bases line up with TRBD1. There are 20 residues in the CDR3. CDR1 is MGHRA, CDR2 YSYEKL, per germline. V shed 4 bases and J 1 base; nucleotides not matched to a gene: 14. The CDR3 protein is CASSPPGTGGVGRSYNEQFF. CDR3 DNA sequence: TGCGCCAGCAGCCCCCCAGGGACAGGGGGCGTTGGTAGGTCCTACAATGAGCAGTTCTTC.

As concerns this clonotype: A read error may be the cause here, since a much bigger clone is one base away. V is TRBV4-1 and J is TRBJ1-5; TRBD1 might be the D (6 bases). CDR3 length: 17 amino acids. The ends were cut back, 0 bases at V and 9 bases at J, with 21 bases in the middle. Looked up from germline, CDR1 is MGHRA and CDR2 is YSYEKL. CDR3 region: CASSQDLWGTWARPQHF. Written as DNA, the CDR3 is TGCGCCAGCAGCCAAGATCTCTGGGGGACATGGGCCAGGCCCCAGCATTTT.

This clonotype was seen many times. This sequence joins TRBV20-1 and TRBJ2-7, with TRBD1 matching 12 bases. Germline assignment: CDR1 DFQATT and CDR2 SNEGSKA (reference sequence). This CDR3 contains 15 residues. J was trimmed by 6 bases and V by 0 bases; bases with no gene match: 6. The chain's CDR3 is CSARDTGTGGFEQYF. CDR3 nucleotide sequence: TGCAGTGCTAGAGATACCGGGACAGGGGGCTTCGAGCAGTACTTC.

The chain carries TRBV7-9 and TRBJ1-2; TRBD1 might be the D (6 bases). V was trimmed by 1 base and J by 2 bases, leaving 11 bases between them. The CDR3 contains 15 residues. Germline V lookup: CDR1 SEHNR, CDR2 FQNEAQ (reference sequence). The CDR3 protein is CASSLVAGVNYGYTF. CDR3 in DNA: TGTGCCAGCAGCTTAGTAGCAGGGGTCAACTATGGCTACACCTTC.

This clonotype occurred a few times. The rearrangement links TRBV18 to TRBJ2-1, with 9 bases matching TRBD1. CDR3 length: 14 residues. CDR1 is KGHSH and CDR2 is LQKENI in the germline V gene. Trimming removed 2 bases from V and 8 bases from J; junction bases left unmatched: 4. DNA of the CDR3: TGTGCCAGCTCACCAGGACAGGGGCACGATGAGCAGTTCTTC. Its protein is CASSPGQGHDEQFF.

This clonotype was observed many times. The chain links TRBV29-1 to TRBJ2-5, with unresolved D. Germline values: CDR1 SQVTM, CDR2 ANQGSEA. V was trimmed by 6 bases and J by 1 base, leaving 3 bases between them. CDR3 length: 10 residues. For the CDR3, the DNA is TGCAGCGTACTCCAAGAGACCCAGTACTTC. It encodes CSVLQETQYF.

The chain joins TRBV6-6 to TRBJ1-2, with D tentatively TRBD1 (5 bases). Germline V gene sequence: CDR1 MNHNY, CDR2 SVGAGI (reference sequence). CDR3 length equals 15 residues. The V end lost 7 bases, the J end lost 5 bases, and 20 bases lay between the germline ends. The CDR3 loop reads CASTLPQGTPYGYTF. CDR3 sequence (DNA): TGTGCCAGCACCCTCCCTCAGGGTACCCCTTATGGCTACACCTTC.

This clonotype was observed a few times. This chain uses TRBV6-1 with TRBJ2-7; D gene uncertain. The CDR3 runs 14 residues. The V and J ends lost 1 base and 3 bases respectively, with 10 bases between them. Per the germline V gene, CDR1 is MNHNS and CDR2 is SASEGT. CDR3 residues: CASSEVRKYYEQYF. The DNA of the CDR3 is TGTGCCAGCAGTGAAGTTCGGAAGTACTACGAGCAGTACTTC.

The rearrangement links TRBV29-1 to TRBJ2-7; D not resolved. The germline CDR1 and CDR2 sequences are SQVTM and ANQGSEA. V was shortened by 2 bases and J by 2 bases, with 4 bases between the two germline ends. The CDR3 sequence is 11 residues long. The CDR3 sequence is CSVETTYEQYF. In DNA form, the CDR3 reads TGCAGCGTTGAAACGACCTACGAGCAGTACTTC.

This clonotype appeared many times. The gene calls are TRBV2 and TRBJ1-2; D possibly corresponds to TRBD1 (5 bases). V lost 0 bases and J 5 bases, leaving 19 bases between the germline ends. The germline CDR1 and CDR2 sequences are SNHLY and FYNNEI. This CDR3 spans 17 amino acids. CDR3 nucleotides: TGTGCCAGCAGTGAAGCGGGTGCGGGGCCAGAGGGGTATGGCTACACCTTC. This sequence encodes CASSEAGAGPEGYGYTF.

The CDR3 DNA reads as TGCGCCAGCAGCCAGGCTCCAATCTCTGGAAACACCATATATTTT. This encodes CASSQAPISGNTIYF. The chain is built from TRBV5-1 and TRBJ1-3; D unclear. The CDR3 is 15 residues long. The V gene lost 4 bases and the J gene lost 0 bases, with 11 bases spanning the gap. Germline V gives CDR1 SGHRS, CDR2 YFSETQ.

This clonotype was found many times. DNA of the CDR3: TGCGCCAGCAGTGGACAGGCCCTGAATGAGCAGTTCTTC. Translated, it gives CASSGQALNEQFF. This chain joins TRBV10-1 and TRBJ2-1; a weak D match, TRBD1 (6 bases). Looked up from germline, CDR1 is WNHNN and CDR2 is SYGVQD (reference sequence). The CDR3 is 13 residues long. Trimming stripped 4 bases from V and 7 bases from J, with 11 bases between.

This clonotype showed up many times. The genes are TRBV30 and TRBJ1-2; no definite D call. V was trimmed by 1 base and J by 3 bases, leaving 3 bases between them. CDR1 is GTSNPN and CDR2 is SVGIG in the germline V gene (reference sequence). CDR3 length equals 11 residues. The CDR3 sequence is CAWSADYGYTF. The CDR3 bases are TGTGCCTGGAGTGCGGACTATGGCTACACCTTC. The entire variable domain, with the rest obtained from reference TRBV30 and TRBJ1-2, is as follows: SQTIHQWPATLVQPVGSPLSLECTVEGTSNPNLYWYRQAAGRGLQLLFYSVGIGQISSEVPQNLSASRPQDRQFILSSKKLLLSDSGFYLCAWSADYGYTFGSGTRLTVV.

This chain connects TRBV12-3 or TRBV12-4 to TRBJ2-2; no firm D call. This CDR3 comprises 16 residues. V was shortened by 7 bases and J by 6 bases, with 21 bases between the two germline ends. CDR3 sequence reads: CASTPEETANAGELFF. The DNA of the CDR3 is TGTGCCAGCACCCCCGAGGAGACGGCCAACGCCGGGGAGCTGTTTTTT.

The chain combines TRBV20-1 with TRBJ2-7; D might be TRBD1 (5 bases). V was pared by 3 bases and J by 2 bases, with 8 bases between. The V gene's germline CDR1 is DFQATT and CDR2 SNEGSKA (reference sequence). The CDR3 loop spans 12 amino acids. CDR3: CSARWGAYEQYF. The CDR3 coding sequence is TGCAGTGCTAGGTGGGGCGCCTACGAGCAGTACTTC.